The present TCR beta chain was sequenced within a study of cytomegalovirus exposure and HLA in healthy donors. Of note for this clone: Its antigen is currently unknown.

Germline CDR1 ENHRY, CDR2 SYGVKD. Trimming stripped 11 bases from V and 8 bases from J, with 24 bases between. The CDR3 spans 15 residues. It was with 60 Vbeta and 13 Jbeta primers that the PCR ran. Per the authors' pipeline: Tens of millions of unique TCR beta chains, roughly 11 million of them shared, were counted by a later analysis. This table comes from immunoSEQ multiplex PCR, and its TCRdb copy is limited to in-frame clones, with some not included. The V and J calls and clone size come from that table; D and trimming were worked out from the DNA. The sample has 150,000 to 190,000 clones, about three quarters seen once. Study conclusions and caveats: Solely CMV serostatus was available to characterize immune exposure. An ancestry cluster, one associated with Asian ancestry, reportedly showed fewer N-insertions than the approximately 700-donor mean in a later analysis. A later analysis found most CMV-associated TCR beta chains apparently HLA-restricted.

The sequence was collected from a man in his late teens or twenties in good health and CMV-seronegative. The source material was PBMCs. The chain is built from TRBV10-3 and TRBJ2-2, with D perhaps TRBD1 (5 bases). The CDR3 protein is CALGSPPGSGGELFF. CDR3 in DNA: TGTGCCCTCGGGTCCCCCCCCGGGTCAGGGGGGGAGCTGTTTTTT.